This TCR beta chain was sequenced during a study of Graves' ophthalmopathy and Graves' hyperthyroidism. This clonotype came up many times. As yet, its antigen is unknown. TCR beta CDR3 amplification used RNA transcripts. Second-round multiplex PCR followed a first-round RT-PCR using HTBI primers. In TCRdb, the multiplex PCR reads were re-called with MiXCR into one record per CDR3 protein. The table lists around 1,200,000 distinct CDR3 sequences, 35% to 45% of them singletons. General study findings and limits: Most thyroid-expanded clonotypes exceeding 0.001 frequency were also found in blood.

Sequencing input: peripheral blood or thyroid tissue (not recorded which). This TCR came from an adult man with Graves' hyperthyroidism.

The DNA for the CDR3 is TGCAGTGCGACTCGGACGGTCCGGGAGACCCAGTACTTC. As protein: CSATRTVRETQYF. This chain joins TRBV20-1 and TRBJ2-5; no reliable D call. Deletions cut 6 bases from V and 5 bases from J, with 16 bases between. The CDR3 contains 13 residues. Germline-derived CDR1 and CDR2 are DFQATT and SNEGSKA (reference sequence).